A selection of T cell receptor beta chains follows, all from one sample in a study of T cells after yellow fever vaccination. MiXCR, applied by TCRdb to the 5' RACE reads, yields one record per CDR3 protein. The sample carries about 550,000 distinct CDR3 sequences, 19% recorded once. The sample consisted of PBMCs, taken 15 days after the yellow fever booster vaccination. The receptors were sampled from a man aged 25 to 45 who received the YFV17D yellow fever vaccine. The CDR3 runs from the conserved cysteine through the conserved F or W. The order of the fields is V gene, clone size, D gene, J gene, CDR3 protein, CDR3 DNA. The D gene is left open where the match is weak. The size field is filled for only some rows; it gives once, few, many or a size class.

v_call: TRBV7-9
clone_size: many
d_call: TRBD1
j_call: TRBJ1-1
cdr3_aa: CASSPRQGGSEAFF
cdr3_nt: TGTGCCAGCAGCCCCAGACAGGGCGGCTCTGAAGCTTTCTTT

v_call: TRBV21-1
clone_size: once
d_call: .
j_call: TRBJ2-7
cdr3_aa: CASSPSGSEYEQYF
cdr3_nt: TGTGCCAGTTCCCCTAGCGGGAGCGAATACGAGCAGTACTTC

v_call: TRBV28
clone_size: few
d_call: .
j_call: TRBJ2-5
cdr3_aa: CASSFYRREETQYF
cdr3_nt: TGTGCCAGCAGTTTCTACCGGAGGGAAGAGACCCAGTACTTC

v_call: TRBV20-1
clone_size: once
d_call: .
j_call: TRBJ2-3
cdr3_aa: CSASGGEGYTDTQYF
cdr3_nt: TGCAGTGCTAGTGGCGGAGAGGGATACACAGATACGCAGTATTTT

v_call: TRBV4-2
clone_size: .
d_call: .
j_call: TRBJ2-7
cdr3_aa: CAISAGLSYEQYF
cdr3_nt: TGTGCCATCAGCGCCGGGCTATCCTACGAGCAGTACTTC

v_call: TRBV5-4
clone_size: .
d_call: TRBD2
j_call: TRBJ2-7
cdr3_aa: CASSKGWGREDEQYF
cdr3_nt: TGTGCCAGCAGCAAAGGTTGGGGACGGGAGGACGAGCAGTACTTC

v_call: TRBV7-2
clone_size: .
d_call: .
j_call: TRBJ2-5
cdr3_aa: CASSLVGVTLQETQYF
cdr3_nt: TGTGCCAGCAGCTTAGTCGGGGTCACCCTCCAAGAGACCCAGTACTTC

v_call: TRBV20-1
clone_size: few
d_call: TRBD2
j_call: TRBJ2-7
cdr3_aa: CSATRTSGYEQYF
cdr3_nt: TGCAGTGCTACTAGGACTAGCGGGTACGAGCAGTACTTC

v_call: TRBV29-1
clone_size: many
d_call: .
j_call: TRBJ2-7
cdr3_aa: CSVGGREYEQYF
cdr3_nt: TGCAGCGTTGGGGGGAGAGAATACGAGCAGTACTTC

v_call: TRBV6-5
clone_size: few
d_call: .
j_call: TRBJ2-2
cdr3_aa: CASSYGAVGTGELFF
cdr3_nt: TGTGCCAGCAGTTACGGGGCGGTAGGGACCGGGGAGCTGTTTTTT

v_call: TRBV10-3
clone_size: .
d_call: .
j_call: TRBJ2-2
cdr3_aa: CAISLREQGGSGELFF
cdr3_nt: TGTGCCATCAGCCTCCGCGAACAGGGTGGATCCGGGGAGCTGTTTTTT

v_call: TRBV29-1
clone_size: few
d_call: TRBD2
j_call: TRBJ2-2
cdr3_aa: CSVRGLAGGNTGELFF
cdr3_nt: TGCAGCGTTCGGGGGTTAGCGGGAGGGAACACCGGGGAGCTGTTTTTT

v_call: TRBV2
clone_size: .
d_call: TRBD2
j_call: TRBJ2-7
cdr3_aa: CASQNSGSTREQYF
cdr3_nt: TGTGCCAGTCAGAATAGCGGGAGTACGCGCGAGCAGTACTTC

v_call: TRBV7-2
clone_size: .
d_call: .
j_call: TRBJ2-3
cdr3_aa: CASRFRGFDADTQYF
cdr3_nt: TGTGCCAGCCGTTTTCGGGGATTTGATGCAGATACGCAGTATTTT

v_call: TRBV5-1
clone_size: few
d_call: .
j_call: TRBJ2-7
cdr3_aa: CASSLTGVQYF
cdr3_nt: TGCGCCAGCAGCTTGACCGGAGTGCAGTACTTC

v_call: TRBV28
clone_size: few
d_call: .
j_call: TRBJ2-7
cdr3_aa: CASSFTGLGSYEQYF
cdr3_nt: TGTGCCAGCAGTTTCACAGGGTTGGGGTCCTACGAGCAGTACTTC